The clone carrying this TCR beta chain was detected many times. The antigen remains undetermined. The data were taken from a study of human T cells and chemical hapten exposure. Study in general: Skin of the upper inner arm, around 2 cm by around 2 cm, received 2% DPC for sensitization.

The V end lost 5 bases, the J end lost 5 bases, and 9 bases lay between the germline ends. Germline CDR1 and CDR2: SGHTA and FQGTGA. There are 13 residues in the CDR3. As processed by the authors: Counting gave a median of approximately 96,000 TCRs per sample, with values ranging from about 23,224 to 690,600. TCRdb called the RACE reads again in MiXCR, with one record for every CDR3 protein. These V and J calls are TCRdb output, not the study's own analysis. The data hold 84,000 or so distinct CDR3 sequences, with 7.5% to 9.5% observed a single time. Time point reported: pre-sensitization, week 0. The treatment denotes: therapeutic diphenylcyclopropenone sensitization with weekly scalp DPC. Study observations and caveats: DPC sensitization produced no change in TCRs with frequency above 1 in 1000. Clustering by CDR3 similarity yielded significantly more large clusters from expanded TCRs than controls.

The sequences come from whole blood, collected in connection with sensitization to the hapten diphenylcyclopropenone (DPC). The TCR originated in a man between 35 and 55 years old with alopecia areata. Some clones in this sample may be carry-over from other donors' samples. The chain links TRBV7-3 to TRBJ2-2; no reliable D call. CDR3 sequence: CASSVRGTGELFF. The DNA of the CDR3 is TGTGCCAGCAGCGTCCGCGGAACCGGGGAGCTGTTTTTT.